The 14 T cell receptor beta chains given below trace back to one sample, sequenced in a study of regulatory T cells in long-lasting Graves disease (dated by TCRdb to about 2021). The meaning of the sample's time point label: persistent/refractory GD, antithyroid drugs over 5 years with positive TRAb. For both TCR sequencing and RNA sequencing, RNA was extracted from PBMCs using TRIzol. Preparation of the library involved multiplex PCR. Reads for this sample came from an Illumina HiSeq 4000. iRepertoire HTBI primers and Arm-PCR amplification of CDR3 regions were used to construct TCR beta libraries. TCRdb cleaned the public reads at Q25 with fastp, built clones with MiXCR and kept in-frame beta chains. Each CDR3 protein appears once, grouped with its most common genes and DNA. The table for this sample lists fewer than 450,000 distinct CDR3 sequences; 20% to 25% of them were counted only once. The ten largest clones represent about 26% of the sample.

The starting material was peripheral blood mononuclear cells (PBMCs), obtained when the disease was refractory, from a patient treated with antithyroid drugs. These receptors originate from a female donor with Graves disease.

This clonotype appeared many times. J is TRBJ1-2 and V is TRBV2; unclear D gene. Germline V gene sequence: CDR1 SNHLY, CDR2 FYNNEI. V was cut by 6 bases and J by 7 bases, with 15 bases left in between. This CDR3 spans 13 amino acids. Here the CDR3 reads CASRRTFLGGYTF. The CDR3 DNA is TGTGCCAGCAGGAGAACCTTCTTGGGTGGCTACACCTTC. Variable domain in full (rest from reference TRBV2 and TRBJ1-2): EPEVTQTPSHQVTQMGQEVILRCVPISNHLYFYWYRQILGQKVEFLVSFYNNEISEKSEIFDDQFSVERPDGSNFTLKIRSTKLEDSAMYFCASRRTFLGGYTFGSGTRLTVV.

V and J are TRBV5-8 and TRBJ1-2; D not certain. Germline V gene lookup returns CDR1 SGHTS and CDR2 YDEGEE. V lost 4 bases and J lost 0, with 16 bases in between. The CDR3 has 16 amino acids. Written as DNA, the CDR3 is TGTGCCAGCAGCCCCAATCCTACAGAAGCTAACTATGGCTACACCTTC. Translated: CASSPNPTEANYGYTF.

V gene TRBV5-1 combines with J gene TRBJ2-2; 12 bases match TRBD2. The germline CDR1 and CDR2 sequences are SGHRS and YFSETQ. This CDR3 is 19 amino acids long. Unmatched junction bases numbered 11, after V lost 0 bases and J lost 5 bases. This chain's CDR3 is CASSLAGTSGRIGTGELFF. CDR3 bases: TGCGCCAGCAGCTTGGCCGGTACTAGCGGGAGGATAGGGACCGGGGAGCTGTTTTTT.

This clonotype was observed a handful of times. The chain links TRBV20-1 to TRBJ2-7, with 7 positions matching TRBD2. Per the germline V gene, CDR1 is DFQATT and CDR2 is SNEGSKA (reference sequence). Trimming at V came to 5 bases and at J to 3 bases, leaving 16 bases not matched to a gene. The CDR3 is made up of 16 amino acids. The CDR3 reads CSAPKSRLAGVYEQYF. The CDR3 nucleotides read TGCAGTGCTCCCAAAAGTCGACTAGCCGGTGTCTACGAGCAGTACTTC.

This clonotype was seen a handful of times. The J gene is TRBJ2-7, the V gene TRBV20-1; 10 nucleotides align to TRBD2. The germline V gene encodes CDR1 DFQATT and CDR2 SNEGSKA (reference sequence). The CDR3 extends over 15 amino acids. With V trimmed by 3 bases and J by 2 bases, 7 bases remained unmatched. CDR3 sequence reads: CSASKWTSGPYEQYF. DNA for the CDR3: TGCAGTGCTAGCAAATGGACTAGCGGACCCTACGAGCAGTACTTC.

This clonotype was counted ten times or more. The V call is TRBV6-1, the J call TRBJ1-6, with D tentatively TRBD1 (6 bases). Trimming cost V 8 bases and J 6 bases, with 14 bases left between them. The CDR3 contains 14 residues. The germline V gene has CDR1 MNHNS and CDR2 SASEGT. The DNA of the CDR3 is TGTGCCAGCCGGGACACCGGGCGTAATTCACCCCTCCACTTT. Its translation is CASRDTGRNSPLHF.

The chain uses TRBV20-1 and TRBJ2-5; D perhaps matches TRBD1 (5 bases). V lost 0 bases and J 5 bases, leaving 16 bases between the germline ends. CDR3 length: 15 residues. Germline V gene lookup returns CDR1 DFQATT and CDR2 SNEGSKA (reference sequence). The DNA of the CDR3 is TGCAGTGCTAGAGATCTTAAGGGGCAGAGGGAGACCCAGTACTTC. The encoded protein is CSARDLKGQRETQYF.

This chain links TRBV5-1 with TRBJ1-1; D call uncertain. The germline CDR1 and CDR2 sequences are SGHRS and YFSETQ. CDR3 length: 13 residues. V lost 5 bases and J 5 bases, leaving 13 bases between the germline ends. DNA for the CDR3: TGCGCCAGCAGACTCACTGGGAGGACTGAAGCTTTCTTT. Amino acids: CASRLTGRTEAFF.

This clonotype has more than one count but fewer than ten. The rearrangement joins TRBV5-6 to TRBJ2-7, with TRBD1 matching 12 bases. From germline, CDR1 is SGHDT and CDR2 YYEEEE. The CDR3 loop spans 15 amino acids. The V and J ends lost 5 bases and 6 bases, in that order; junction bases with no gene match: 9. Here the CDR3 reads CASSYWDRGRVEQYF. The CDR3, as DNA: TGTGCCAGCAGTTATTGGGACAGGGGGCGCGTCGAGCAGTACTTC.

This clonotype has just a few counts. The V gene is TRBV19, the J gene TRBJ1-1; TRBD1 matches at 7 bases. Trimming cost V 10 bases and J 1 base; bases outside gene matches: 6. Germline loops: CDR1 LNHDA, CDR2 SQIVND (reference sequence). The CDR3 has 13 residues. The CDR3 DNA reads as TGTGCCACAAACAGGGGACCGAACACTGAAGCTTTCTTT. This sequence encodes CATNRGPNTEAFF.

The chain carries TRBV20-1 and TRBJ2-5; D not resolved. Trimming took off 1 base at V and 0 bases at J, with 3 bases between the two ends. CDR1 is DFQATT and CDR2 is SNEGSKA in the germline V gene (reference sequence). This CDR3 is built from 12 residues. The CDR3 DNA reads TGCAGTGCTAGAGCCCACCAAGAGACCCAGTACTTC. It specifies CSARAHQETQYF.

As for this clonotype: A clone one base away is much larger, so this may be a read error. The chain combines TRBV2 with TRBJ2-4; the D is unclear. Trimming stripped 7 bases from V and 9 bases from J, with 16 bases between. CDR1 is SNHLY and CDR2 is FYNNEI in the germline V gene. The CDR3 contains 13 residues. The CDR3, as DNA: TGTGCCAGCAATGGCAGGCCTAATGTCATTCAGTACTTC. Translating it yields CASNGRPNVIQYF.

This sequence joins TRBV7-9 and TRBJ2-5; tentatively, D is TRBD2 (5 bases). Germline V gives CDR1 SEHNR, CDR2 FQNEAQ (reference sequence). There are 16 residues in the CDR3. Trimming shortened V by 4 bases and J by 0 bases, and 15 bases separated the two germline ends. CDR3 loop: CASSWQLERNQETQYF. The CDR3 DNA follows: TGTGCCAGCAGCTGGCAGCTAGAGCGGAACCAAGAGACCCAGTACTTC.

The rearrangement uses TRBV7-9 and TRBJ2-7; D remains ambiguous. Germline CDR1 reads SEHNR; CDR2 reads FQNEAQ (reference sequence). V dropped 4 bases and J dropped 4 bases, with 8 bases sitting between them. This CDR3 has 12 amino acids. In DNA, the CDR3 is TGTGCCAGCAGCTCGGGCCATTACGAGCAGTACTTC. It encodes CASSSGHYEQYF.